This T cell receptor (beta chain) was sequenced in a study of regulatory T cells in long-lasting Graves disease. Across the whole study: It was over 5 years of antithyroid drugs, with positive TSH receptor antibodies, that meant persistent Graves' disease. Notes on the study in general: Favoring TRBV28, TRBJ1-2 and TRBJ2-5 was a feature seen in persistent disease. The small sample size may have reduced accuracy.

According to the study, TCR beta libraries were built with iRepertoire HTBI primers and CDR3-region Arm-PCR. One entry per CDR3 protein results from TCRdb running MiXCR on the multiplex PCR reads. This sample has 500,000 to 800,000 distinct CDR3 sequences, with around 30% found just once. Stated time point: persistent/refractory GD, antithyroid drugs over 5 years with positive TRAb. PBMC-derived RNA was used for the TCR library. V lost 1 base to trimming and J lost 7 bases; unmatched junction nucleotides: 5. This CDR3 contains 14 residues. Germline CDR1 is SEHNR and CDR2 is FQNEAQ (reference sequence). This clonotype has ten or more counts. What it recognizes is unknown.

This receptor was identified in a female donor with Graves disease. Sequencing used peripheral blood mononuclear cells (PBMCs), obtained when the disease was refractory, from a patient treated with antithyroid drugs. V gene TRBV7-9 combines with J gene TRBJ2-7; 9 nucleotides align to TRBD2. The CDR3 region is CASSLGPAGGEQYF. The CDR3 DNA is TGTGCCAGCAGCTTAGGCCCCGCGGGGGGGGAGCAGTACTTC. Combining the CDR3 with reference TRBV7-9 and TRBJ2-7 gives the whole variable domain DTGVSQNPRHKITKRGQNVTFRCDPISEHNRLYWYRQTLGQGPEFLTYFQNEAQLEKSRLLSDRFSAERPKGSFSTLEIQRTEQGDSAMYLCASSLGPAGGEQYFGPGTRLTVT.